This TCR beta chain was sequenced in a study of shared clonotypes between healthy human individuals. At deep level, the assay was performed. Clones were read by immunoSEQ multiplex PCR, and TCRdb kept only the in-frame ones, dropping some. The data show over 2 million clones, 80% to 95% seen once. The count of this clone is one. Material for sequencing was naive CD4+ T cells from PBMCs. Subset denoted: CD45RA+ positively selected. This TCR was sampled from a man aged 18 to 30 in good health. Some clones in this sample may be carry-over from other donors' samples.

The CDR3 nucleotides read TGTGCCAGCAGTTCAAAGACAGGCACCTACGAGCAGTACTTC. Translation gives CASSSKTGTYEQYF. This chain connects TRBV27 to TRBJ2-7, with TRBD1 as a possible D gene (6 bases). Germline CDR1 and CDR2: MNHEY and SMNVEV (reference sequence). V was clipped by 4 bases and J by 2 bases, with 12 bases between them. The CDR3 is 14 amino acids.